This T cell receptor (beta chain) was documented in a study of blood T cell repertoires in COVID-19. TCRdb keeps only in-frame clones here, not all; method: immunoSEQ multiplex PCR. Among roughly 430,000 clones listed, approximately 86% were seen once. This TCR came from a woman aged 40-49 years with acute COVID-19. Input material: PBMCs or T cells enriched from blood (not recorded which).

The CDR3 sequence: CASSYGLAGGPPTSTDTQYF. CDR3 bases: TGTGCCAGCAGCTACGGACTAGCGGGGGGCCCCCCAACTAGCACAGATACGCAGTATTTT. The rearrangement links TRBV5-4 to TRBJ2-3, with TRBD2 matching over 14 bases. Per the germline V gene, CDR1 is SGHNT and CDR2 is YYREEE (reference sequence). Losses at the gene ends were 3 bases for V and 0 bases for J; bases not matched to a gene: 12. The CDR3 is 20 amino acids.